The present entry profiles one T cell receptor (beta chain) with its context. These data belong to a study of blood T cell repertoires in COVID-19. At the level of the study: Sources were T cells, B-cell-depleted T cells, or PBMCs; the material itself was cDNA or gDNA.

Either two negative PCRs, clearance, or symptom resolution qualified Cohort 3 donors as recovered. Here immunoSEQ multiplex PCR was the method, and the copy in TCRdb shows in-frame clones only, minus some. The table records 250,000 to 350,000 clones, roughly 90% of them present only once. CDR3 size: 14 residues. J was trimmed by 5 bases and V by 5 bases; bases with no gene match: 3. Looked up from germline, CDR1 is SGHTA and CDR2 is FQGTGA. This receptor was obtained from a woman aged 50 to 60 who had recovered from COVID-19. The rearrangement uses TRBV7-3 and TRBJ2-2; 9 bases align to TRBD2. Sequenced input: PBMCs or T cells enriched from blood (not recorded which). CDR3 protein: CASSPGLATGELFF. The CDR3 nucleotides are TGTGCCAGCAGCCCGGGACTAGCAACCGGGGAGCTGTTTTTT. Based on the CDR3 plus reference TRBV7-3 and TRBJ2-2, the full variable domain is GAGVSQTPSNKVTEKGKYVELRCDPISGHTALYWYRQSLGQGPEFLIYFQGTGAADDSGLPNDRFFAVRPEGSVSTLKIQRTERGDSAVYLCASSPGLATGELFFGEGSRLTVL.